These T cell receptor beta chains were read from a single sample in a study of cytomegalovirus exposure and HLA in healthy donors. Here immunoSEQ multiplex PCR was the method, and the copy in TCRdb shows in-frame clones only, minus some. In the table there are about 140,000 clones, 73% of which are singletons. Sequencing was carried out using PBMCs. The receptors derive from a human donor in good health. Each CDR3 is given with its conserved first and last residue. The order of the fields is J gene, clone size, V gene, D gene, CDR3 protein, CDR3 DNA. A D gene is named only where the DNA matches it firmly. A clone size is listed for some rows: how often the clone was seen (once, few, many), or a class if it is expanded.

TRBJ1-1 few TRBV5-1 TRBD1 CASSGQGGTEAFF TGCGCCAGCAGCGGACAGGGGGGGACTGAAGCTTTCTTT
TRBJ1-2 . TRBV27 . CASSLLYTGSNYGYTF TGTGCCAGCAGTTTACTATATACAGGTTCTAACTATGGCTACACCTTC
TRBJ1-1 . TRBV7-9 . CASSLEQFNTEAFF TGTGCCAGCAGCTTAGAACAGTTTAACACTGAAGCTTTCTTT
TRBJ1-4 once TRBV28 TRBD1 CASRQGVEKLFF TGTGCCAGCCGACAGGGCGTCGAAAAACTGTTTTTT
TRBJ2-3 . TRBV7-6 TRBD2 CASSQIRLAGGPDTQYF TGTGCCAGCAGCCAAATCCGACTAGCGGGAGGCCCAGATACGCAGTATTTT
TRBJ2-2 few TRBV9 TRBD1 CASSAPGQGSPGELFF TGTGCCAGCAGCGCACCGGGACAGGGGTCTCCCGGGGAGCTGTTTTTT
TRBJ1-1 few TRBV7-8 . CASSTDINTEAFF TGTGCCAGCAGCACGGACATTAACACTGAAGCTTTCTTT
TRBJ2-1 once TRBV6-5 TRBD2 CASSYRGVNEQFF TGTGCCAGCTCATACCGGGGGGTTAATGAGCAGTTCTTC
TRBJ2-1 . TRBV11-2 . CASSLRERGSEQFF TGTGCCAGCAGCCTACGGGAAAGGGGGTCTGAGCAGTTCTTC
TRBJ2-7 . TRBV7-2 . CASSLLDFPSYEQYF TGTGCCAGCAGCTTGCTGGACTTCCCCTCCTACGAGCAGTACTTC
TRBJ1-5 once TRBV9 TRBD1 CASSLGQGGNQPQHF TGTGCCAGCAGCCTGGGACAGGGAGGCAATCAGCCCCAGCATTTT
TRBJ2-7 . TRBV21-1 . CASSKVAGAYEQYF TGTGCCAGCAGCAAAGTGGCCGGAGCCTACGAGCAGTACTTC
TRBJ2-1 . TRBV18 TRBD2 CASSPSGEFNEQFF TGTGCCAGCTCACCTAGCGGGGAGTTCAATGAGCAGTTCTTC
TRBJ2-5 . TRBV2 . CASSEARGRETQYF TGTGCCAGCAGTGAAGCTCGGGGTAGGGAGACCCAGTACTTC
TRBJ1-1 . TRBV11-2 TRBD1 CASSAWDSPNTEAFF TGTGCCAGCAGCGCCTGGGACAGTCCGAACACTGAAGCTTTCTTT
TRBJ2-2 . TRBV6-6 . CASSYDRQNTGELFF TGTGCCAGCAGTTACGACAGGCAGAACACCGGGGAGCTGTTTTTT
TRBJ2-1 . TRBV14 TRBD1 CASSQVRDRQFF TGTGCCAGCAGCCAAGTCCGGGACAGGCAGTTCTTC
TRBJ2-1 few TRBV6-1 TRBD2 CASSEVTSGTLNEQFF TGTGCCAGCAGTGAAGTGACTAGCGGGACTTTAAATGAGCAGTTCTTC
TRBJ2-1 . TRBV2 TRBD2 CASSEGASGSREQFF TGTGCCAGCAGTGAAGGTGCTAGCGGGAGCCGCGAGCAGTTCTTC
TRBJ2-6 few TRBV6-1 TRBD2 CASSAPSGGGYGANVLPF TGTGCCAGCAGTGCTCCCTCGGGGGGGGGATACGGGGCCAACGTCCTGCCTTTC